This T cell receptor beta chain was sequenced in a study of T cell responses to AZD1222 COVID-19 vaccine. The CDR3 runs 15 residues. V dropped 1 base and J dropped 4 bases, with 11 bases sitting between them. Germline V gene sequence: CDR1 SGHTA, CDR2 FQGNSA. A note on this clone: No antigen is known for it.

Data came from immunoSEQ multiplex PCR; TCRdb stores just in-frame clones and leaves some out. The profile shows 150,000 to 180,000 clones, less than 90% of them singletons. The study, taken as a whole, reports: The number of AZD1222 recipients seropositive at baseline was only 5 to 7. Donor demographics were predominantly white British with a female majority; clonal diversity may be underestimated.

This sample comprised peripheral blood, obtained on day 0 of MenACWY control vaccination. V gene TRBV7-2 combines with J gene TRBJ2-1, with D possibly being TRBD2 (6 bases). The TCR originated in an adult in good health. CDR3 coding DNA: TGTGCCAGCAGCTTAGGCGTCGGGGGATACAATGAGCAGTTCTTC. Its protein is CASSLGVGGYNEQFF.